This T cell receptor (beta chain) was captured by sequencing in a study of graft-versus-host responses after intestinal transplantation. Study in general: Multivisceral, liver-intestinal, or isolated intestinal grafts were transplanted into recipients. Uniformly, recipients were administered anti-thymocyte globulin induction with subsequent tacrolimus and steroids for three to four years.

V was trimmed by 3 bases and J by 3 bases, leaving 28 bases between them. Germline CDR1 is MNHNS and CDR2 is SASEGT. This CDR3 region has 20 residues. This clone appeared a single time. Its antigen is not identified. Regarding the study as a whole: Early post-transplant declines in HvG were associated with peak levels of circulating GvH clones. Investigators detected GvH clones in recipient marrow, with some emerging earlier in ileum or blood.

Data came from immunoSEQ multiplex PCR; TCRdb stores just in-frame clones and leaves some out. The sample includes more than 90,000 clones, 85% to 95% of them seen just once. Sequenced material: unstimulated CD8+ T cells sorted from spleen or lymph node cells, taken before transplant. The receptor was derived from a human donor who was the organ donor for an intestinal transplant. The V call is TRBV6-1, the J call TRBJ2-3, with D maybe TRBD2 (7 bases). The CDR3 is CASSDASGAGRFESTDTQYF. The CDR3 bases are TGTGCCAGCAGTGATGCCTCGGGGGCCGGGAGGTTCGAGAGTACAGATACGCAGTATTTT.